The T cell receptor (beta chain) under discussion was sequenced for a study of T cell repertoires in cytomegalovirus infection. Looking at the study overall: Indicated by public TCR beta signatures were CMV infection and matching HLA type. General study points: Public TCR beta family frequency separated CMV-and-HLA carriers, including in an independent cohort. Within the response measured ex vivo, HLA-C-restricted CMV-specific TCR beta clonotypes were dominant.

The CDR3 is 12 residues long. As regards this clonotype: Antigen specificity is unknown. At one end, the junction sequence differs from germline, possibly due to a read error.

Each CDR3 protein is one row after TCRdb ran MiXCR on the reads. The top ten hold less than 3.5% of the sample, which has 200,000 or so distinct CDR3 sequences, roughly 19% seen once. The sequence came from a human donor in good health (CMV status not recorded). Some clones in this sample may be carry-over from other donors' samples. The specimen was PBMCs. This chain links TRBV12-3 or TRBV12-4 with TRBJ2-1; D unresolved. The CDR3 loop is CASSLAGNEQLF. The CDR3 DNA reads as TGTGCCAGCAGTTTAGCGGGGAATGAGCAGTTATTC.